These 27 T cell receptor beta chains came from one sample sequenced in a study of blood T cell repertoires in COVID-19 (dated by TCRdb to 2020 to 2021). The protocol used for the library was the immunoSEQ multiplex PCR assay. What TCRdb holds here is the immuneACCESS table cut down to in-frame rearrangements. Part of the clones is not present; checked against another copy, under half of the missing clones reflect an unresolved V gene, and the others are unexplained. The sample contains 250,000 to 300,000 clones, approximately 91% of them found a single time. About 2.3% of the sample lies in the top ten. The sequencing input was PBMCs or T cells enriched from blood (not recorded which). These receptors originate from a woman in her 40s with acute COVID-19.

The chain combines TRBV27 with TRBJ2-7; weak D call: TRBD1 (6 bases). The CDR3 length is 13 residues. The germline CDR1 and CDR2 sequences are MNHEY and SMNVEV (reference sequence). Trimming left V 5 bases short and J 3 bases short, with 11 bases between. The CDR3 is CASSRGTDYEQYF. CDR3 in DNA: TGTGCCAGCAGTAGGGGGACCGACTACGAGCAGTACTTC.

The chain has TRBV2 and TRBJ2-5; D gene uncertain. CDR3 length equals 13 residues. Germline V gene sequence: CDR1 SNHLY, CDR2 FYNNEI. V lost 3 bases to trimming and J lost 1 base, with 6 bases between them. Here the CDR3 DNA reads TGTGCCAGCAGTGATTACGGCCAAGAGACCCAGTACTTC. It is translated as CASSDYGQETQYF. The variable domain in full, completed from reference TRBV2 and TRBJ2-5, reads EPEVTQTPSHQVTQMGQEVILRCVPISNHLYFYWYRQILGQKVEFLVSFYNNEISEKSEIFDDQFSVERPDGSNFTLKIRSTKLEDSAMYFCASSDYGQETQYFGPGTRLLVL.

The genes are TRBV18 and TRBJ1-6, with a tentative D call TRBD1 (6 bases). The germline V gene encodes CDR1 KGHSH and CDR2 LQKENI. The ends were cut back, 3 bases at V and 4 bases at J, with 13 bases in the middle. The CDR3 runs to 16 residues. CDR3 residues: CASSPFDRLYNSPLHF. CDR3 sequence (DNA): TGTGCCAGCTCACCCTTCGACAGGCTATATAATTCACCCCTCCACTTT.

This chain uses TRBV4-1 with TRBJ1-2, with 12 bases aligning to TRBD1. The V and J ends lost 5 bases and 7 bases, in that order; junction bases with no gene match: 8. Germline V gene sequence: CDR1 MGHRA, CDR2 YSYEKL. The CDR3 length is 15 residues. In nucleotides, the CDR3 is TGCGCCAGCAGCGATCAGGGACAGGGGGCATTTGGCTACACCTTC. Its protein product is CASSDQGQGAFGYTF.

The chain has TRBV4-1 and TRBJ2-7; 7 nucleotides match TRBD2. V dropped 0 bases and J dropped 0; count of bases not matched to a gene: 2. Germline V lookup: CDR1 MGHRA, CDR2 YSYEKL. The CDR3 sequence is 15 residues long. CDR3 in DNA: TGCGCCAGCAGCCAAGAATGGGACTACTCCTACGAGCAGTACTTC. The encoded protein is CASSQEWDYSYEQYF.

CDR3 sequence (DNA): TGTGCCATCAGTGAGTCTTTCGCCAGGGATGACGGGGAGCTGTTTTTT. As protein: CAISESFARDDGELFF. The chain carries TRBV10-3 and TRBJ2-2; D is perhaps TRBD1 (5 bases). Trimming took off 0 bases at V and 7 bases at J, with 15 bases between the two ends. The germline V gene encodes CDR1 ENHRY and CDR2 SYGVKD. CDR3 length: 16 residues.

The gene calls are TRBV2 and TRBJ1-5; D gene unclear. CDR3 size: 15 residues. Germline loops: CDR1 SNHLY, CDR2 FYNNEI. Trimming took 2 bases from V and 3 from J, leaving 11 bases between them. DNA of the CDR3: TGTGCCAGCAGTGAAAGGAGTAGCCTCAATCAGCCCCAGCATTTT. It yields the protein CASSERSSLNQPQHF.

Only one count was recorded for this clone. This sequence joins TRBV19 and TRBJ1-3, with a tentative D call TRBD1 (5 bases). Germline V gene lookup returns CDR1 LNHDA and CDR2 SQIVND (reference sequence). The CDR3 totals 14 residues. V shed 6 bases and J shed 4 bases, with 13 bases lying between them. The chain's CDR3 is CASRMRGGGNTIYF. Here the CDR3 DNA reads TGTGCCAGTAGGATGAGGGGAGGAGGAAACACCATATATTTT.

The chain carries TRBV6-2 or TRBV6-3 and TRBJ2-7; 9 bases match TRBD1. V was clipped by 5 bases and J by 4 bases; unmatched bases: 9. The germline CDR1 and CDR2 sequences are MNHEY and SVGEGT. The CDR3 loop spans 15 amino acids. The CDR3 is CASSPPGQGRYEQYF. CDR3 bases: TGTGCCAGCAGTCCGCCGGGACAGGGAAGATACGAGCAGTACTTC.

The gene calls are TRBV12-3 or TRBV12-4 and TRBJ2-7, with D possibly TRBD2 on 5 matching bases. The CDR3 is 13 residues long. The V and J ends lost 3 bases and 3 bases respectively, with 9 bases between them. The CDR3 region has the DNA TGTGCCAGCAGTTTCGGGGATTACTACGAGCAGTACTTC. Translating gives CASSFGDYYEQYF.

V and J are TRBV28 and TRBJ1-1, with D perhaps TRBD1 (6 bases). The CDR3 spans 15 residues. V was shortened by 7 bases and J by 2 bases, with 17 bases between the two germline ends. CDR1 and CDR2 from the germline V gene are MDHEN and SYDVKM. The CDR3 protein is CASTQGGGGNTEAFF. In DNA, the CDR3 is TGTGCCAGCACCCAAGGGGGTGGGGGAAACACTGAAGCTTTCTTT.

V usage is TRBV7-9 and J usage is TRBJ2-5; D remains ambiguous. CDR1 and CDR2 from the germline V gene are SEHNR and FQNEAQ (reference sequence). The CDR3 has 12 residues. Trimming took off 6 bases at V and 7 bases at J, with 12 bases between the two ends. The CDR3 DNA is TGTGCCAGCAGGAGAATCTCGGGGACCCAGTACTTC. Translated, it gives CASRRISGTQYF.

CDR3 residues: CATSWDSGEKLFF. In nucleotides, the CDR3 is TGTGCCACCAGCTGGGACAGTGGGGAAAAACTGTTTTTT. The J gene is TRBJ1-4, the V gene TRBV15; 7 nucleotides align to TRBD1. CDR1 and CDR2 from the germline V gene are LNHNV and YYDKDF (reference sequence). V lost 5 bases, J lost 8 bases, and 5 bases stayed unmatched. CDR3 length: 13 residues.

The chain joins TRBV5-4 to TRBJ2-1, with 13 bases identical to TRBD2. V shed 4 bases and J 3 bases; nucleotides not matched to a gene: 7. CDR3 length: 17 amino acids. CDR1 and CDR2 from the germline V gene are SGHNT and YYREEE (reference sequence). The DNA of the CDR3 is TGTGCCAGCAGCCCGGGAGGACTAGCGGGAGACTACAATGAGCAGTTCTTC. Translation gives CASSPGGLAGDYNEQFF.

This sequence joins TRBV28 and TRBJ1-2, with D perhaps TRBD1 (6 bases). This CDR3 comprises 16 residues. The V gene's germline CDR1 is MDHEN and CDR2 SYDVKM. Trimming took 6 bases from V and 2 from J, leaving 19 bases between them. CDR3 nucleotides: TGTGCCAGCAGCGTTGGGGGAGGGGGTTCGAACTATGGCTACACCTTC. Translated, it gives CASSVGGGGSNYGYTF.

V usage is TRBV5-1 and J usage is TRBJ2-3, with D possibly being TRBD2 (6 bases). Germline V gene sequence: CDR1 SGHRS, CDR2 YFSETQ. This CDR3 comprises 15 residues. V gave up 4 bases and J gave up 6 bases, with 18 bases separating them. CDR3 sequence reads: CASSVPSDGFDTQYF. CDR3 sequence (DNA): TGCGCCAGCAGCGTACCTAGCGATGGGTTCGATACGCAGTATTTT.

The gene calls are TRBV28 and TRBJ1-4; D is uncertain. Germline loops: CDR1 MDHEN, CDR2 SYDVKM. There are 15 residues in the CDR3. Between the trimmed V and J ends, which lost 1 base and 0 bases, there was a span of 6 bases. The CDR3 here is CASSLYQATNEKLFF. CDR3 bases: TGTGCCAGCAGTTTATATCAGGCAACTAATGAAAAACTGTTTTTT.

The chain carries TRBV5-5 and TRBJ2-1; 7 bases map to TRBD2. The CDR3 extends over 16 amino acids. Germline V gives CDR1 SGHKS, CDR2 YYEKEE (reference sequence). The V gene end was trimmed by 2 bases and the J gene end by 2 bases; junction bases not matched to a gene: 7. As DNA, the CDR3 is TGTGCCAGCAGCTTCACCGGGACTAACCCCTACAATGAGCAGTTCTTC. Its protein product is CASSFTGTNPYNEQFF. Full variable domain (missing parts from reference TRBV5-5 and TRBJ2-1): DAGVTQSPTHLIKTRGQQVTLRCSPISGHKSVSWYQQVLGQGPQFIFQYYEKEERGRGNFPDRFSARQFPNYSSELNVNALLLGDSALYLCASSFTGTNPYNEQFFGPGTRLTVL.

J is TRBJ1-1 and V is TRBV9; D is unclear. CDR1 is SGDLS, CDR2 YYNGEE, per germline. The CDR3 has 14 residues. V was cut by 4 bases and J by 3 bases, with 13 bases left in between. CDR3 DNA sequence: TGTGCCAGCAGCCCACGACGGGAATACACTGAAGCTTTCTTT. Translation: CASSPRREYTEAFF.

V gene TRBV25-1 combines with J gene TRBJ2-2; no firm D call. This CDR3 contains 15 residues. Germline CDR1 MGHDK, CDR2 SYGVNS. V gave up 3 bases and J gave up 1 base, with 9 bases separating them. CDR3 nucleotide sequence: TGTGCCAGCAGTGATGTCGGCGGGAACACCGGGGAGCTGTTTTTT. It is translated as CASSDVGGNTGELFF.

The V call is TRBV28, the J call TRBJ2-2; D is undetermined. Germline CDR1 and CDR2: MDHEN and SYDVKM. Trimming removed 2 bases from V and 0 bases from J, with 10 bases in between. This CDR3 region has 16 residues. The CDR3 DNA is TGTGCCAGCAGTTTAGCCCAGTTCGCGAACACCGGGGAGCTGTTTTTT. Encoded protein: CASSLAQFANTGELFF.

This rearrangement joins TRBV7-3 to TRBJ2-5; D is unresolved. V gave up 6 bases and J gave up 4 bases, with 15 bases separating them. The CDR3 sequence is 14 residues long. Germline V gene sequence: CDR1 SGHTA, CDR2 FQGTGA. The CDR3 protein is CASSPGGSGETQYF. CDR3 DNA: TGTGCCAGCAGTCCCGGTGGGTCAGGAGAGACCCAGTACTTC. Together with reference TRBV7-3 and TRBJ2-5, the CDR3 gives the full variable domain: GAGVSQTPSNKVTEKGKYVELRCDPISGHTALYWYRQSLGQGPEFLIYFQGTGAADDSGLPNDRFFAVRPEGSVSTLKIQRTERGDSAVYLCASSPGGSGETQYFGPGTRLLVL.

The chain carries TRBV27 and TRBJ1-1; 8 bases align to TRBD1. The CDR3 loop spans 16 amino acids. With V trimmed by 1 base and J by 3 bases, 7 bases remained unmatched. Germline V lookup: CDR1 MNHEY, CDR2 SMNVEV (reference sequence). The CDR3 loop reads CASSLWAGGRDTEAFF. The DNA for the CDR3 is TGTGCCAGCAGTTTATGGGCAGGGGGCAGGGACACTGAAGCTTTCTTT.

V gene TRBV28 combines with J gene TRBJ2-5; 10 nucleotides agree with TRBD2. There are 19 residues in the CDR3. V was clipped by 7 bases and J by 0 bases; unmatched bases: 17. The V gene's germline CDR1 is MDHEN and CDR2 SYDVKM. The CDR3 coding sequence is TGTGCCAGCACGGGAGTGCTAGCGGGGGCCCTGACGTACCAAGAGACCCAGTACTTC. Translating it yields CASTGVLAGALTYQETQYF.

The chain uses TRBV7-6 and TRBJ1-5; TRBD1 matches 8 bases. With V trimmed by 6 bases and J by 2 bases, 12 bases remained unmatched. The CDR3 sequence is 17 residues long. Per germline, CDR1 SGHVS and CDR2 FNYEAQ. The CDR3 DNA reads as TGTGCCAGCAGAAACCGGGACAGGCAGGTATGCAATCAGCCCCAGCATTTT. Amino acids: CASRNRDRQVCNQPQHF.

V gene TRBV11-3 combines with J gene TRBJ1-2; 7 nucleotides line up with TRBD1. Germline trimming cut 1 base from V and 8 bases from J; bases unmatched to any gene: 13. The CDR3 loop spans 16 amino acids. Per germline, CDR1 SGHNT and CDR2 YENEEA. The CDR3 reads CASSLGDRDGMGGYTF. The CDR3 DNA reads TGTGCCAGCAGCTTAGGAGACAGGGATGGGATGGGCGGCTACACCTTC.

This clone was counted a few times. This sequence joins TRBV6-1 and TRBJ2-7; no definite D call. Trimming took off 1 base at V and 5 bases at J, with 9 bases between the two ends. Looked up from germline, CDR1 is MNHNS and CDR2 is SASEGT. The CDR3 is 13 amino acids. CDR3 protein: CASSEGEAHEQYF. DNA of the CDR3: TGTGCCAGCAGTGAAGGCGAGGCGCACGAGCAGTACTTC.